This TCR beta chain was documented in a study of molecular identifiers for immune sequencing clone quantification. Study-level results: Over 99% of effector molecules, but under 1% in naive cells, were held by clones with more than 20 RNA copies.

The sorting of naive CD8 T cells used the CD8+CD4-CCR7+CD45RA+ phenotype. This clonotype was seen many times. What it binds is not known. It was with previously described methods and listed TCR primers that bulk TCR libraries were made. TCRdb reanalysed the PCR reads using MiXCR and keeps one entry per CDR3 protein. This sample yields about 640,000 distinct CDR3 sequences, of which just under 20% are seen a single time; 0.7% to 1% belongs to the top ten. Looked up from germline, CDR1 is DFQATT and CDR2 is SNEGSKA (reference sequence). The CDR3 spans 14 residues. J lost 6 bases, V lost 2 bases, and 8 bases had no gene match.

The receptor was isolated from a human donor in good health. Some libraries in this study had Jurkat cell RNA spiked in. Sample: naive CD8+ T cells from blood, with Jurkat cell RNA spiked in. Subset noted: FACS-sorted CD8+CD4-CCR7+CD45RA+ naive T cells. This chain connects TRBV20-1 to TRBJ1-2, with 8 bases lining up with TRBD1. The CDR3: CSARNSDRDHGYTF. CDR3 DNA sequence: TGCAGTGCTAGAAATTCGGACAGGGACCATGGCTACACCTTC.